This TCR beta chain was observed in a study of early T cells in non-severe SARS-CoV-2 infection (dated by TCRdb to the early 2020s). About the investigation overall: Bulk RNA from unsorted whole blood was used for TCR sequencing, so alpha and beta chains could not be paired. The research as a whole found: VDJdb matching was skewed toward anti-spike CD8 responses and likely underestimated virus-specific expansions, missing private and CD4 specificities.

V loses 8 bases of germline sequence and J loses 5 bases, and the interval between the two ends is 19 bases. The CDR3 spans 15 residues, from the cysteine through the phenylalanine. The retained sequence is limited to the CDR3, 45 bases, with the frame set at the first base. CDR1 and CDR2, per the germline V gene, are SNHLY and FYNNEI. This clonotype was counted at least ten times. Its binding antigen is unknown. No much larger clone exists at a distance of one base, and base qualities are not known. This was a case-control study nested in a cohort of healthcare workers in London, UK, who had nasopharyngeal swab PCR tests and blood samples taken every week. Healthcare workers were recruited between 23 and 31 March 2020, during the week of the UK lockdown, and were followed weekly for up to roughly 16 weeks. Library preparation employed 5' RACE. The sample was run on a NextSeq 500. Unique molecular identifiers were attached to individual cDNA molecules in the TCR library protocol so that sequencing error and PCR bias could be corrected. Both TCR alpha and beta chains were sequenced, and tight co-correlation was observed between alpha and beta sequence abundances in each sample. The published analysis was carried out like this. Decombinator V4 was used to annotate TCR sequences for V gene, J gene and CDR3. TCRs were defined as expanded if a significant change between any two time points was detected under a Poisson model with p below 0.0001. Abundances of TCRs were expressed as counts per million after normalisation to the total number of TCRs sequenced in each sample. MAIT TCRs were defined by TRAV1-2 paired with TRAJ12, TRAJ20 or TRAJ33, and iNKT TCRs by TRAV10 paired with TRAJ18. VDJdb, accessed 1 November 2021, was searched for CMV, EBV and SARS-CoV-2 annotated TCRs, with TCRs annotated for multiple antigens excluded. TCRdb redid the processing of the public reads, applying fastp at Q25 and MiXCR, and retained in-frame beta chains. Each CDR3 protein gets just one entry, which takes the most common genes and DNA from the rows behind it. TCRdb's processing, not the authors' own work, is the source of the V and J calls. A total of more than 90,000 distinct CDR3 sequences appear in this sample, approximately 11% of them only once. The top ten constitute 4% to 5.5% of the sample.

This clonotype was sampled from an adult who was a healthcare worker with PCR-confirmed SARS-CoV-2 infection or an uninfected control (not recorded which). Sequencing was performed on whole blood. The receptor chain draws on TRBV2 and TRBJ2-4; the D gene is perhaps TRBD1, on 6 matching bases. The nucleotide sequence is TGTGCCAGCTCCCGTTCCGGGACAATGGAAAACATTCAGTACTTC. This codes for CASSRSGTMENIQYF.